A single sample gave rise to the 18 T cell receptor beta chains below, sequenced in a study of cytomegalovirus exposure and HLA in healthy donors. The PCR used 60 Vbeta and 13 Jbeta primers. The assay was immunoSEQ multiplex PCR, and TCRdb's table has in-frame clones only and misses some. This table has fewer than 150,000 clones, roughly 70% appearing once. The material sequenced was PBMCs. The receptors originated from a man aged 30-40 years in good health and CMV-seronegative.

The chain is built from TRBV7-3 and TRBJ2-3; TRBD2 aligns across 9 bases. The CDR3 has 15 residues. Germline values: CDR1 SGHTA, CDR2 FQGTGA. With 1 base clipped from V and 2 bases from J, the junction kept 1 base outside the gene matches. This CDR3 reads CASSLKRGDTDTQYF. DNA for the CDR3: TGTGCCAGCAGCTTAAAGCGGGGGGACACAGATACGCAGTATTTT.

The chain is built from TRBV6-1 and TRBJ1-2; D not certain. V lost 0 bases and J 4 bases, leaving 12 bases between the germline ends. CDR3 size: 15 residues. CDR1 is MNHNS and CDR2 is SASEGT in the germline V gene. CDR3 DNA: TGTGCCAGCAGTGAAGCGGAGGGCATAGGCTATGGCTACACCTTC. It encodes CASSEAEGIGYGYTF.

This chain uses TRBV7-9 with TRBJ2-7; 8 nucleotides line up with TRBD1. The J segment lost 3 bases and the V segment lost 4 bases, leaving 5 bases of the junction unmatched. There are 14 residues in the CDR3. CDR1 is SEHNR, CDR2 FQNEAQ, per germline (reference sequence). The CDR3: CASSSQGESYEQYF. CDR3 DNA sequence: TGTGCCAGCAGCTCACAGGGGGAGAGCTACGAGCAGTACTTC.

The chain combines TRBV19 with TRBJ2-3, with TRBD1 as a possible D gene (6 bases). CDR3 length: 14 amino acids. In germline, CDR1 is LNHDA, CDR2 SQIVND (reference sequence). V was clipped by 6 bases and J by 0 bases, with 10 bases between them. The CDR3 region has the DNA TGTGCCAGTAGCACAGGGCCTAGCACAGATACGCAGTATTTT. It codes for CASSTGPSTDTQYF. Full variable domain (rest looked up from reference TRBV19 and TRBJ2-3): DGGITQSPKYLFRKEGQNVTLSCEQNLNHDAMYWYRQDPGQGLRLIYYSQIVNDFQKGDIAEGYSVSREKKESFPLTVTSAQKNPTAFYLCASSTGPSTDTQYFGPGTRLTVL.

The chain uses TRBV6-5 and TRBJ2-7, with D possibly being TRBD2 (6 bases). The CDR3 consists of 14 residues. Germline CDR1 and CDR2: MNHEY and SVGAGI. Trimming took 6 bases from V and 2 from J, leaving 14 bases between them. This CDR3 is CASSPAGGAYEQYF. DNA of the CDR3: TGTGCCAGCAGCCCCGCCGGCGGGGCCTACGAGCAGTACTTC.

This clone was observed a few times. The chain couples TRBV27 to TRBJ1-5, with 7 bases aligning to TRBD1. There are 15 residues in the CDR3. Trimming cost V 3 bases and J 1 base; bases outside gene matches: 3. The germline V gene encodes CDR1 MNHEY and CDR2 SMNVEV (reference sequence). The CDR3 nucleotides read TGTGCCAGCAGTTTCACAGGGGACAGCAATCAGCCCCAGCATTTT. It specifies CASSFTGDSNQPQHF.

The chain recombines TRBV30 with TRBJ2-2; 11 bases are a match to TRBD1. The CDR3 has 16 amino acids. The V gene's germline CDR1 is GTSNPN and CDR2 SVGIG (reference sequence). The V segment lost 8 bases and the J segment 6 bases; nucleotides outside the gene matches: 14. The CDR3 here is CAEDNRDRGVAGELFF. The DNA of the CDR3 is TGTGCCGAGGATAATCGGGACAGGGGGGTTGCCGGGGAGCTGTTTTTT.

This clone was recorded once. This rearrangement joins TRBV28 to TRBJ2-1; D perhaps matches TRBD2 (6 bases). Germline V gene sequence: CDR1 MDHEN, CDR2 SYDVKM. The ends were cut back, 3 bases at V and 6 bases at J, with 12 bases in the middle. The CDR3 spans 14 residues. The CDR3 DNA reads as TGTGCCAGCAGTTTTCCGGGGGAGGCCAATGAGCAGTTCTTC. This encodes CASSFPGEANEQFF. The complete variable domain, with remaining parts taken from reference TRBV28 and TRBJ2-1, reads DVKVTQSSRYLVKRTGEKVFLECVQDMDHENMFWYRQDPGLGLRLIYFSYDVKMKEKGDIPEGYSVSREKKERFSLILESASTNQTSMYLCASSFPGEANEQFFGPGTRLTVL.

This chain uses TRBV6-1 with TRBJ2-1; maybe TRBD2 (5 bases). Germline CDR1 is MNHNS and CDR2 is SASEGT. The CDR3 runs 16 residues. Trimming pared 1 base from V and 2 bases from J, leaving 12 bases between. This CDR3 reads CASSEETTSPYNEQFF. CDR3 DNA: TGTGCCAGCAGTGAAGAGACTACAAGCCCCTACAATGAGCAGTTCTTC.

This chain connects TRBV6-5 to TRBJ2-7; D may be TRBD2 (6 bases). V was pared by 4 bases and J by 6 bases, with 16 bases between. CDR1 MNHEY and CDR2 SVGAGI come from the germline V gene. The CDR3 sequence is 14 residues long. CDR3 DNA: TGTGCCAGCAGTTCCCGGGACTCGGGCCGCGAGCAGTACTTC. Amino acids: CASSSRDSGREQYF.

V is TRBV5-1 and J is TRBJ2-7, with D tentatively TRBD1 (6 bases). Germline lookup yields CDR1 SGHRS and CDR2 YFSETQ. The V and J ends lost 1 base and 5 bases respectively, with 13 bases between them. The length of the CDR3 is 14 residues. CDR3 bases: TGCGCCAGCAGCTTGTACAGGGTGGGTGACGAGCAGTACTTC. Translated: CASSLYRVGDEQYF.

This chain uses TRBV5-1 with TRBJ2-7; a possible D gene is TRBD2 (6 bases). V lost 5 bases and J lost 5, with 20 bases in between. The germline V gene encodes CDR1 SGHRS and CDR2 YFSETQ. The CDR3 covers 15 residues. DNA for the CDR3: TGCGCCAGCAGACTTATCGGCGGGGTTACGGACGAGCAGTACTTC. The encoded protein is CASRLIGGVTDEQYF. Full variable domain (remainder filled in from reference TRBV5-1 and TRBJ2-7): KAGVTQTPRYLIKTRGQQVTLSCSPISGHRSVSWYQQTPGQGLQFLFEYFSETQRNKGNFPGRFSGRQFSNSRSEMNVSTLELGDSALYLCASRLIGGVTDEQYFGPGTRLTVT.

V and J are TRBV18 and TRBJ1-2, with unresolved D. The germline V and J ends were trimmed by 3 bases and 5 bases, with 7 bases remaining between them. In germline, CDR1 is KGHSH, CDR2 LQKENI. CDR3 length equals 12 residues. This CDR3 is CASSPGLYGYTF. Here the CDR3 DNA reads TGTGCCAGCTCACCTGGACTGTATGGCTACACCTTC.

This chain joins TRBV6-4 and TRBJ2-2; D is ambiguous. V dropped 3 bases and J dropped 2 bases, with 10 bases sitting between them. Germline-derived CDR1 and CDR2 are MRHNA and SNTAGT. The CDR3 runs to 15 residues. The CDR3 reads CASSETGGNTGELFF. CDR3 bases: TGTGCCAGCAGTGAAACGGGTGGAAACACCGGGGAGCTGTTTTTT.

The CDR3 bases are TGCGCCAGCAGTGTAGGAGACTCCTACGAGCAGTACTTC. It translates to CASSVGDSYEQYF. This chain links TRBV10-1 with TRBJ2-7; no clear D. CDR1 and CDR2 (germline): WNHNN, SYGVQD (reference sequence). V lost 4 bases, J lost 0 bases, and 7 bases lay in between. The CDR3 consists of 13 residues.

This rearrangement joins TRBV6-6 to TRBJ2-7, with 10 bases identical to TRBD2. The CDR3 consists of 16 residues. Germline CDR1 MNHNY, CDR2 SVGAGI (reference sequence). Trimming at V came to 0 bases and at J to 2 bases, leaving 4 bases not matched to a gene. DNA for the CDR3: TGTGCCAGCAGTTACTCGGGACTAGCGAGAGCCTACGAGCAGTACTTC. Translating it yields CASSYSGLARAYEQYF.

V usage is TRBV14 and J usage is TRBJ2-7; 7 bases are a match to TRBD1. The J segment lost 4 bases and the V segment lost 1 base, leaving 7 bases of the junction unmatched. CDR3 length: 15 amino acids. From germline, CDR1 is SGHDN and CDR2 FVKESK. The CDR3 DNA reads as TGTGCCAGCAGCCAAGGACAGGGAATAACGTACGAGCAGTACTTC. It yields the protein CASSQGQGITYEQYF.

This chain connects TRBV7-8 to TRBJ2-1; 8 nucleotides line up with TRBD1. V trimming: 5 bases; J trimming: 8 bases; junction bases outside the gene matches: 5. Germline V CDR1 and CDR2: SGHVS, FQNEAQ. The CDR3 covers 13 residues. CDR3 DNA: TGTGCCAGCAGCCCCCGGACAGGGTATGAGCAGTTCTTC. Translation: CASSPRTGYEQFF.